The source of this TCR beta chain is a study of shared clonotypes between healthy human individuals. CD45RO-negative cells were positively selected for CCR7, leaving out terminally differentiated effector memory CD45RA+ cells. V trimming: 6 bases; J trimming: 6 bases; junction bases outside the gene matches: 11. CDR3 size: 15 residues. CDR1 and CDR2 (germline): MNHEY, SMNVEV (reference sequence). Sequencing used immunoSEQ multiplex PCR; TCRdb keeps in-frame clones, though not all of them. This sample has around 550,000 clones; 95% occur once, and the top ten carry over 0.1%. The origin of this receptor is a woman between 25 and 40 years old in good health. The sequenced sample was naive CD8+ T cells sorted from blood. The chain employs TRBV27 and TRBJ1-5, with 7 positions matching TRBD1. CDR3 nucleotides: TGTGCCAGCAGCCCAGACAGGGTGGGCGGTCAGCCCCAGCATTTT. It translates to CASSPDRVGGQPQHF.